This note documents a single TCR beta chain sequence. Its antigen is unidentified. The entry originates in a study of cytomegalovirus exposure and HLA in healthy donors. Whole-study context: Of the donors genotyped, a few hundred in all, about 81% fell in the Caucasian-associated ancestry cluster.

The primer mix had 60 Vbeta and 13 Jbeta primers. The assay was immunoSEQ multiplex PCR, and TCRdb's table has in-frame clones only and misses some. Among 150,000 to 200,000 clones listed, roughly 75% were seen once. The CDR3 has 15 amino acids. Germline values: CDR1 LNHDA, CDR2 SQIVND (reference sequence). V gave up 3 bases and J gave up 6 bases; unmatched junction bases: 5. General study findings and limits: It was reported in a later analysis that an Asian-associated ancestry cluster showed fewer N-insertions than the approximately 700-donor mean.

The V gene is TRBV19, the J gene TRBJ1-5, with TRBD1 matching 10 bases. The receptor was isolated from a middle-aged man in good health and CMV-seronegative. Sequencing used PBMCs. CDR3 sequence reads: CASSMRTGGSQPQHF. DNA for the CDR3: TGTGCCAGTAGTATGAGGACAGGGGGTTCTCAGCCCCAGCATTTT. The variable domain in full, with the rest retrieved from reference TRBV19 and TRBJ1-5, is DGGITQSPKYLFRKEGQNVTLSCEQNLNHDAMYWYRQDPGQGLRLIYYSQIVNDFQKGDIAEGYSVSREKKESFPLTVTSAQKNPTAFYLCASSMRTGGSQPQHFGDGTRLSIL.